The subject of this entry is one T cell receptor (beta chain). One end of the junction does not line up with germline, which may come from a read error. The entry originates in a study of tumor-infiltrating lymphocytes in primary liver carcinoma. The investigators made TCR beta cDNA from around 540 ng total RNA, using a constant-region primer. Libraries of TCR beta came from three nested multiplex PCR rounds with slightly modified ARM-PCR. A C-beta reverse primer was combined with TRBV1-TRBV30 forward primers in the first two PCR rounds, and each round had around 10 cycles. TCRdb fed the multiplex PCR reads into MiXCR, producing one record per CDR3 protein. This table has under 200,000 distinct CDR3 sequences, just under 85% appearing once. This CDR3 has 16 residues. Germline V gives CDR1 SGHNT, CDR2 YYREEE (reference sequence). DNA and RNA were both co-extracted from roughly 18-30 mg of bulk tissue that had not been sorted. There were only treatment-naive patients, all with chronic HBV infection.

Sequenced material: tumor tissue from primary liver carcinoma. The chain has TRBV5-4 and TRBJ1-3; D is unclear. The TCR originated in a man in his forties or fifties with primary liver carcinoma and hepatitis B virus infection. The CDR3 DNA reads as TGTGCCAGCAGCTTTTTGAGATCCAGCTCTGGAAACGCCATATATTTT. It translates to CASSFLRSSSGNAIYF.